Below, one T cell receptor beta chain is given with its context. The antigen remains unidentified. This entry comes from a study of T cell responses to AZD1222 COVID-19 vaccine. Broader study findings: It should be noted that donors were predominantly white British and more often female, and clonal diversity was possibly underestimated.

Repertoires were generated with immunoSEQ multiplex PCR, while TCRdb's copy carries only in-frame clones and drops some. The table includes 140,000 to 150,000 clones, around 90% detected once. This CDR3 comprises 12 residues. From germline, CDR1 is LGHNA and CDR2 YNFKEQ. Trimming pared 4 bases from V and 10 bases from J, leaving 11 bases between. Here the sequenced sample was peripheral blood, taken on day 0 of AZD1222 vaccination. This chain joins TRBV4-2 and TRBJ2-1; TRBD1 might be the D (5 bases). This receptor was identified in an adult in good health. The CDR3 nucleotides read TGTGCCAGCAGCCTAGGGGCCTCCGAGCAGTTCTTC. It is translated as CASSLGASEQFF.